These 30 T cell receptor beta chains came from one sample sequenced in a study of T cells in Graves' hyperthyroidism and ophthalmopathy. The investigators amplified TCR beta CDR3 regions from RNA transcripts. First-round RT-PCR with HTBI primers amplified the TCR CDR3 region. TCRdb called the multiplex PCR reads again in MiXCR, with one record for every CDR3 protein. This repertoire shows about 560,000 distinct CDR3 sequences, 11% to 15% found once; its top ten account for approximately 13%. Specimen: blood. The receptor source for this set is a woman aged 40 to 50 with Graves' hyperthyroidism.

Ten or more counts support this clonotype. The chain joins TRBV3-1 to TRBJ2-1; perhaps TRBD2 as D (5 bases). The germline V gene encodes CDR1 LGHDT and CDR2 YNNKEL (reference sequence). V was clipped by 0 bases and J by 6 bases, with 12 bases between them. The CDR3 sequence is 15 residues long. The CDR3 sequence: CASSQDWQRFNEQFF. The CDR3 bases are TGTGCCAGCAGCCAAGATTGGCAGCGGTTCAATGAGCAGTTCTTC.

The CDR3 spells CASGWRDSGDTGELFF. The CDR3, as DNA: TGCGCCAGCGGCTGGCGGGACAGTGGGGACACCGGGGAGCTGTTTTTT. This chain connects TRBV5-1 to TRBJ2-2; tentative D call: TRBD1 (7 bases). The CDR3 consists of 16 residues. The germline gives CDR1 SGHRS, CDR2 YFSETQ. Trimming cost V 7 bases and J 3 bases, with 19 bases left between them.

This clonotype appeared many times. The rearrangement links TRBV6-1 to TRBJ2-7; 12 bases fit TRBD2. Germline V gene sequence: CDR1 MNHNS, CDR2 SASEGT. The CDR3 has 14 residues. Trimming cost V 5 bases and J 4 bases; bases outside gene matches: 3. Here the CDR3 DNA reads TGTGCCAGCAGTTCTACTAGCGGGAGGTACGAGCAGTACTTC. Translated: CASSSTSGRYEQYF.

The chain couples TRBV20-1 to TRBJ1-6; TRBD1 matches at 7 bases. J gave up 0 bases and V 5 bases, and 7 bases lay outside the gene matches. Germline V lookup: CDR1 DFQATT, CDR2 SNEGSKA (reference sequence). CDR3 length equals 16 residues. The CDR3 protein is CSAYTGEGSYNSPLHF. CDR3 bases: TGCAGTGCTTACACAGGGGAAGGCTCCTATAATTCACCCCTCCACTTT.

This clonotype has a handful of counts. One junction end disagrees with the germline gene, perhaps due to a read error. V and J are TRBV12-3 or TRBV12-4 and TRBJ2-3, with unresolved D. CDR3 length: 13 amino acids. CDR3 nucleotide sequence: TGTGCCAGCAGTTTATTACGCACAGATGCGCAGTATTTT. It yields the protein CASSLLRTDAQYF.

This clonotype was counted ten times or more. The chain recombines TRBV28 with TRBJ2-3; the match to TRBD2 covers 13 bases. Germline loops: CDR1 MDHEN, CDR2 SYDVKM. This CDR3 is 21 amino acids long. V lost 3 bases and J lost 0; bases outside the gene matches: 15. CDR3 sequence (DNA): TGTGCCAGCAGTTTTTGGGGACTAGCGGGATTAATATCTTCTAGCACAGATACGCAGTATTTT. Its protein is CASSFWGLAGLISSSTDTQYF.

This clonotype was recorded at least ten times. The chain combines TRBV5-1 with TRBJ2-1, with TRBD1 as a possible D gene (6 bases). The germline CDR1 and CDR2 sequences are SGHRS and YFSETQ. The ends were cut back, 3 bases at V and 2 bases at J, with 15 bases in the middle. This CDR3 has 16 residues. CDR3 DNA sequence: TGCGCCAGCAGCTACCCCAGGGGTTTACCCTACAATGAGCAGTTCTTC. Amino acids: CASSYPRGLPYNEQFF.

The V gene is TRBV19, the J gene TRBJ2-7; D unresolved. This CDR3 has 12 amino acids. Trimming left V 7 bases short and J 7 bases short, with 14 bases between. CDR1 and CDR2 (germline): LNHDA, SQIVND (reference sequence). The CDR3 loop is CASKSGVGEQYF. The CDR3 DNA sequence: TGTGCCAGTAAATCTGGGGTTGGAGAGCAGTACTTC.

This clonotype was found a few times. The gene calls are TRBV5-4 and TRBJ2-2, with D perhaps assigned TRBD1 or TRBD2 (5 bases each). Trimming removed 4 bases at V and 4 bases at J, with 23 bases between. Per the germline V gene, CDR1 is SGHNT and CDR2 is YYREEE (reference sequence). This CDR3 spans 18 amino acids. In DNA, the CDR3 is TGTGCCAGCAGCCCCTCCCCAGTGACACAGGAGGCCACCGGGGAGCTGTTTTTT. Its protein product is CASSPSPVTQEATGELFF.

In its sample, this clonotype was seen many times. This rearrangement joins TRBV20-1 to TRBJ2-7; D may be TRBD2 (5 bases). There are 15 residues in the CDR3. CDR1 is DFQATT, CDR2 SNEGSKA, per germline (reference sequence). V was clipped by 0 bases and J by 0 bases, with 12 bases between them. Here the CDR3 DNA reads TGCAGTGCTAGAGATGGATGGAGGAACTCCTACGAGCAGTACTTC. Translation: CSARDGWRNSYEQYF.

This clonotype has a count of ten or more. The chain combines TRBV7-8 with TRBJ2-7; D tentatively fits TRBD1 or TRBD2 (5 bases each). Trimming pared 5 bases from V and 2 bases from J, leaving 16 bases between. Germline CDR1 SGHVS, CDR2 FQNEAQ. The CDR3 spans 15 residues. CDR3 sequence: CASSPLEGIPYEQYF. Here the CDR3 DNA reads TGTGCCAGCAGCCCACTCGAGGGGATCCCCTACGAGCAGTACTTC.

This clonotype was detected a few times. The chain carries TRBV7-3 and TRBJ2-2; possibly TRBD1 or TRBD2 for D (6 bases each). Between the trimmed V and J ends, which lost 6 bases and 5 bases, there was a span of 22 bases. The V gene's germline CDR1 is SGHTA and CDR2 FQGTGA. CDR3 length equals 17 residues. This CDR3 is CASSLGGPSRGTGELFF. CDR3 nucleotide sequence: TGTGCCAGCAGTCTCGGGGGCCCTTCCAGAGGAACCGGGGAGCTGTTTTTT.

The sample holds a few counts of this clonotype. The genes are TRBV19 and TRBJ2-1; 10 bases map to TRBD2. V dropped 4 bases and J dropped 8; count of bases not matched to a gene: 5. The CDR3 spans 14 residues. From germline, CDR1 is LNHDA and CDR2 SQIVND (reference sequence). CDR3 bases: TGTGCCAGTAGTAGGGCTAGCGGGAGCTATGAGCAGTTCTTC. Translating it yields CASSRASGSYEQFF.

This clonotype was counted many times. The CDR3 here is CASSPSKSGYTF. DNA of the CDR3: TGTGCCAGCAGCCCATCTAAAAGTGGCTACACCTTC. The chain couples TRBV7-9 to TRBJ1-2; unclear D gene. CDR1 is SEHNR, CDR2 FQNEAQ, per germline (reference sequence). The CDR3 covers 12 residues. The V and J ends lost 5 bases and 7 bases respectively, with 11 bases between them.

This clonotype has at least ten counts. V is TRBV11-2 and J is TRBJ2-3; possibly TRBD1 for D (5 bases). The germline CDR1 and CDR2 sequences are SGHAT and FQNNGV. Between the trimmed V and J ends, which lost 5 bases and 4 bases, there was a span of 10 bases. The length of the CDR3 is 13 residues. The CDR3 sequence: CASSGARADTQYF. DNA for the CDR3: TGTGCCAGCAGCGGGGCAAGGGCAGATACGCAGTATTTT.

This clonotype was observed at least ten times. J is TRBJ1-2 and V is TRBV12-3 or TRBV12-4, with TRBD1 as a possible D gene (5 bases). The CDR3 covers 15 residues. The germline V and J ends were trimmed by 5 bases and 2 bases, with 15 bases remaining between them. The CDR3 nucleotides read TGTGCCAGCAGTCCCTGGACAAGAAACAACTATGGCTACACCTTC. Translated, it gives CASSPWTRNNYGYTF.

This clonotype was picked up a small number of times. The chain combines TRBV4-1 with TRBJ2-5; 11 nucleotides align to TRBD2. J gave up 2 bases and V 2 bases, and 1 base lay outside the gene matches. The CDR3 consists of 15 residues. From germline, CDR1 is MGHRA and CDR2 YSYEKL. CDR3 in amino acids: CASSQIAGGQETQYF. The CDR3 nucleotides read TGCGCCAGCAGCCAAATAGCGGGAGGGCAAGAGACCCAGTACTTC.

CDR3 coding DNA: TGTGCCAGCAGCTTAGGTGGCAGCGTCCCAGGAGGCATTCAGTACTTC. Its protein is CASSLGGSVPGGIQYF. J is TRBJ2-4 and V is TRBV7-2; D possibly corresponds to TRBD2 (5 bases). This CDR3 is built from 16 residues. Trimming cost V 1 base and J 9 bases, with 19 bases left between them. CDR1 and CDR2 (germline): SGHTA, FQGNSA. The full variable domain, rest sourced from reference TRBV7-2 and TRBJ2-4, is GAGVSQSPSNKVTEKGKDVELRCDPISGHTALYWYRQSLGQGLEFLIYFQGNSAPDKSGLPSDRFSAERTGGSVSTLTIQRTQQEDSAVYLCASSLGGSVPGGIQYFGAGTRLSVL.

This clonotype was seen repeatedly, ten times or more. The V and J genes are TRBV7-3 and TRBJ2-2, with 7 nucleotides matching TRBD2. The germline gives CDR1 SGHTA, CDR2 FQGTGA. The CDR3 length is 17 residues. The J segment lost 0 bases and the V segment lost 4 bases, leaving 8 bases of the junction unmatched. The CDR3, as DNA: TGTGCCAGCAGCTCCTCGGGACTACCCTCGAACACCGGGGAGCTGTTTTTT. Residues: CASSSSGLPSNTGELFF.

This clonotype has just one count. V gene TRBV12-3 or TRBV12-4 combines with J gene TRBJ1-5, with no clear D. CDR3 length: 14 residues. V lost 3 bases and J lost 3, with 9 bases in between. As DNA, the CDR3 is TGTGCCAGCAGTTTTCAGTCTGTCAATCAGCCCCAGCATTTT. It yields the protein CASSFQSVNQPQHF.

Ten or more counts support this clonotype. The chain has TRBV27 and TRBJ2-7; D possibly corresponds to TRBD1 (5 bases). The V gene's germline CDR1 is MNHEY and CDR2 SMNVEV (reference sequence). The V gene lost 6 bases and the J gene lost 4 bases, with 10 bases spanning the gap. CDR3 size: 12 residues. The CDR3 protein is CASRTGHYEQYF. CDR3 nucleotide sequence: TGTGCCAGCAGGACTGGACATTACGAGCAGTACTTC.

This clonotype has a count of ten or more. The chain employs TRBV12-3 or TRBV12-4 and TRBJ2-6, with D uncertain. Deletions cut 0 bases from V and 0 bases from J, with 12 bases between. This CDR3 region has 18 residues. The CDR3 region has the DNA TGTGCCAGCAGTTTAGCGAACGGCCTTTTCTCTGGGGCCAACGTCCTGACTTTC. It specifies CASSLANGLFSGANVLTF.

The CDR3 here is CASSSAVTYEQYF. CDR3 in DNA: TGCGCCAGCAGCTCGGCAGTCACCTACGAGCAGTACTTC. This sequence joins TRBV5-1 and TRBJ2-7; D is uncertain. Trimming cost V 3 bases and J 2 bases, with 9 bases left between them. This CDR3 has 13 residues. Germline CDR1 reads SGHRS; CDR2 reads YFSETQ.

The V call is TRBV4-2, the J call TRBJ2-7, with TRBD2 matching over 11 bases. CDR1 is LGHNA and CDR2 is YNFKEQ in the germline V gene. The V segment lost 3 bases and the J segment 4 bases; nucleotides outside the gene matches: 11. The CDR3 spans 17 residues. The CDR3 sequence is CASSQGLLAGVSYEQYF. CDR3 nucleotide sequence: TGTGCCAGCAGCCAGGGCTTACTAGCGGGGGTGTCTTACGAGCAGTACTTC.

This clonotype was recorded at least ten times. The CDR3 region has the DNA TGCAGTGCTAGGGAGCGGGAGTTCTCGGATACGCAGTATTTT. This codes for CSAREREFSDTQYF. V and J are TRBV20-1 and TRBJ2-3; 8 bases align to TRBD2. The CDR3 extends over 14 amino acids. The junction had 8 bases not matched to a gene; V was cut back by 3 bases and J by 6 bases. CDR1 and CDR2 (germline): DFQATT, SNEGSKA (reference sequence).

The chain joins TRBV15 to TRBJ1-5; 7 nucleotides line up with TRBD1. Germline V gives CDR1 LNHNV, CDR2 YYDKDF (reference sequence). The CDR3 spans 14 residues. With 3 bases clipped from V and 2 bases from J, the junction kept 1 base outside the gene matches. The CDR3 bases are TGTGCCACCAGCAGTGACAGGGGCAATCAGCCCCAGCATTTT. Its translation: CATSSDRGNQPQHF. The variable domain in full, completed from reference TRBV15 and TRBJ1-5, reads DAMVIQNPRYQVTQFGKPVTLSCSQTLNHNVMYWYQQKSSQAPKLLFHYYDKDFNNEADTPDNFQSRRPNTSFCFLDIRSPGLGDTAMYLCATSSDRGNQPQHFGDGTRLSIL.

This clonotype was picked up many times. The V and J genes are TRBV7-9 and TRBJ2-5, with a weak D call TRBD1 (6 bases). CDR3 length: 16 amino acids. CDR1 and CDR2 from the germline V gene are SEHNR and FQNEAQ (reference sequence). V shed 5 bases and J shed 1 base, with 17 bases lying between them. CDR3 in amino acids: CASSHARDKPQETQYF. The CDR3 nucleotides are TGTGCCAGCAGCCATGCCCGGGACAAGCCCCAAGAGACCCAGTACTTC.

As regards this clonotype: Possible read error: a much larger clone is one base away. The chain links TRBV29-1 to TRBJ2-1; D unresolved. Germline V gene sequence: CDR1 SQVTM, CDR2 ANQGSEA. The CDR3 runs 11 residues. V was clipped by 2 bases and J by 6 bases, with 5 bases between them. As DNA, the CDR3 is TGCAGCGTTGAAAACTCCAATGAGCAGTTCTTC. Residues: CSVENSNEQFF.

This clonotype was seen a few times. The chain is built from TRBV29-1 and TRBJ2-7; 9 bases align to TRBD2. CDR1 is SQVTM, CDR2 ANQGSEA, per germline. CDR3 length equals 13 residues. The V gene end was trimmed by 4 bases and the J gene end by 8 bases; junction bases not matched to a gene: 9. The DNA for the CDR3 is TGCAGCGTTGGGCCTAGCGGGATAGGCAAGCAGTACTTC. Amino acid sequence: CSVGPSGIGKQYF.

This clonotype came up many times. CDR3 nucleotides: TGTACCGCTATAAGTTCCGCCTACGAGCAGTACTTC. This sequence encodes CTAISSAYEQYF. This sequence joins TRBV2 and TRBJ2-7; D is undetermined. Germline CDR1 reads SNHLY; CDR2 reads FYNNEI. The CDR3 has 12 residues.